Each of the 4 T cell receptor beta chains below was sequenced from the same sample in a study of blood T cell repertoires in COVID-19. The table came from immunoSEQ multiplex PCR; TCRdb's copy has only in-frame clones and leaves some out. The sample consists of around 260,000 clones, approximately 90% of them appearing once. The sample consisted of peripheral blood. These receptors were taken from a man in his thirties or forties with acute or convalescent COVID-19.

CDR3 residues: CASSLGQQETQYF. CDR3 DNA sequence: TGTGCCAGCAGCTTGGGGCAACAAGAGACCCAGTACTTC. The chain couples TRBV5-6 to TRBJ2-5, with D unclear. CDR3 length: 13 residues. Per germline, CDR1 SGHDT and CDR2 YYEEEE. V dropped 0 bases and J dropped 2 bases, with 5 bases sitting between them.

The gene calls are TRBV9 and TRBJ1-1; D is ambiguous. The length of the CDR3 is 13 residues. Germline V gives CDR1 SGDLS, CDR2 YYNGEE. V gave up 4 bases and J gave up 5 bases, with 12 bases separating them. DNA of the CDR3: TGTGCCAGCAGCTTAATTAGGGAGACTGAAGCTTTCTTT. This encodes CASSLIRETEAFF.

For this clone: One end of the junction does not line up with germline, which may come from a read error. Other DNA variants within this sample encode the same CDR3. The gene calls are TRBV6-2 or TRBV6-3 and TRBJ2-3; D gene uncertain. This CDR3 is built from 14 residues. CDR1 MNHEY and CDR2 SVGEGT come from the germline V gene. CDR3 bases: TGTGCTAGCAGTTACTCTCAGGCGTCAGATACGCAGTATTTT. Translating it yields CASSYSQASDTQYF.

J is TRBJ1-1 and V is TRBV28, with D maybe TRBD1 (5 bases). The CDR3 is 14 residues long. Trimming removed 3 bases at V and 10 bases at J, with 18 bases between. Germline V gives CDR1 MDHEN, CDR2 SYDVKM. CDR3 protein: CASSFIGGGWRAFF. CDR3 nucleotide sequence: TGTGCCAGCAGTTTTATAGGCGGGGGATGGAGAGCTTTCTTT. The full variable domain, completed using reference TRBV28 and TRBJ1-1, is DVKVTQSSRYLVKRTGEKVFLECVQDMDHENMFWYRQDPGLGLRLIYFSYDVKMKEKGDIPEGYSVSREKKERFSLILESASTNQTSMYLCASSFIGGGWRAFFGQGTRLTVV.